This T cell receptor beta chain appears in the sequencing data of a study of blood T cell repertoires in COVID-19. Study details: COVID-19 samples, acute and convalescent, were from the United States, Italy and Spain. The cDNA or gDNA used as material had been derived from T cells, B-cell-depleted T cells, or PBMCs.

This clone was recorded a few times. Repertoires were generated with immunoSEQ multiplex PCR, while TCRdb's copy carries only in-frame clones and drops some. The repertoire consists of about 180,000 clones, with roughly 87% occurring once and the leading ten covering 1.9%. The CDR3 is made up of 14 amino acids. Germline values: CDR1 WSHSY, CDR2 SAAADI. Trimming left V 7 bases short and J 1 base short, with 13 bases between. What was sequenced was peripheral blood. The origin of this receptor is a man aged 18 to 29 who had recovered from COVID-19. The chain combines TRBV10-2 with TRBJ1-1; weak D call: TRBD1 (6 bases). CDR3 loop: CASTTMGANTEAFF. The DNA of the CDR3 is TGCGCCAGCACTACAATGGGGGCGAACACTGAAGCTTTCTTT.